This is a list of T cell receptor beta chains from one sample in a study of beta chain features in type 1 diabetes. Only in-frame clones appear in the TCRdb table, and some are missing; sequencing was by immunoSEQ multiplex PCR. The sample holds 600,000 to 750,000 clones; 9.5% to 15% are singletons and the top ten take around 0.12%. Sequencing input: naive CD4+ T cells from blood. Every receptor here comes from a man between 25 and 39 years old with type 1 diabetes. CDR3s include the opening cysteine and the closing phenylalanine or tryptophan. The order of the fields is D gene, V gene, clone size, J gene, CDR3 protein, CDR3 DNA. The D gene is left open where the match is weak. The size of a clone is reported for some rows only, either as once, few or many, or as a class for expanded clones.

NA	TRBV5-6	few	TRBJ1-6	CASSLARVTGLHF	TGTGCCAGCAGCTTGGCCAGAGTTACCGGCCTCCACTTT
NA	TRBV9	few	TRBJ2-2	CASSITGSTGELFF	TGTGCCAGCAGCATAACTGGAAGCACCGGGGAGCTGTTTTTT
NA	TRBV6-6	NA	TRBJ2-2	CASSPSGDTGELFF	TGTGCCAGCAGTCCCTCGGGGGACACCGGGGAGCTGTTTTTT
TRBD1	TRBV5-1	NA	TRBJ1-2	CASSTGQNPNYGYTF	TGCGCCAGCAGCACGGGACAGAACCCTAACTATGGCTACACCTTC
NA	TRBV29-1	few	TRBJ2-5	CSVEAGPQETQYF	TGCAGCGTTGAGGCCGGGCCCCAAGAGACCCAGTACTTC
TRBD2	TRBV28	NA	TRBJ2-5	CASSGSGGSQETQYF	TGTGCCAGCAGCGGGAGCGGGGGCTCCCAAGAGACCCAGTACTTC
NA	TRBV18	NA	TRBJ2-1	CASSTADNEQFF	TGTGCCAGCTCAACGGCAGACAATGAGCAGTTCTTC
NA	TRBV23-1	few	TRBJ1-1	CASSQVHKNTEAFF	TGCGCCAGCAGTCAGGTTCACAAGAACACTGAAGCTTTCTTT
NA	TRBV5-1	few	TRBJ2-6	CASSLKGPGANVLTF	TGCGCCAGCAGCTTGAAAGGACCCGGGGCCAACGTCCTGACTTTC
NA	TRBV2	NA	TRBJ1-1	CASMRDIYTEAFF	TGTGCCAGCATGAGGGACATTTACACTGAAGCTTTCTTT
NA	TRBV9	few	TRBJ1-2	CASSVAGTDNYGYTF	TGTGCCAGCAGCGTAGCCGGGACGGATAACTATGGCTACACCTTC
NA	TRBV7-2	NA	TRBJ2-5	CASSLQGSGETQYF	TGTGCCAGCAGCTTGCAGGGGTCGGGAGAGACCCAGTACTTC
NA	TRBV19	few	TRBJ1-2	CASSTAQGNRGYTF	TGTGCCAGTAGTACAGCACAGGGTAATCGGGGCTACACCTTC
NA	TRBV4-3	few	TRBJ2-1	CASSQEGVPGYNEQFF	TGCGCCAGCAGCCAAGAAGGGGTTCCTGGCTACAATGAGCAGTTCTTC
NA	TRBV15	NA	TRBJ2-5	CATSRTSGETQYF	TGTGCCACCAGCCGAACGTCAGGAGAGACCCAGTACTTC
NA	TRBV7-9	NA	TRBJ1-5	CASSFTQDQPQHF	TGTGCCAGCAGCTTTACACAGGATCAGCCCCAGCATTTT
NA	TRBV5-1	NA	TRBJ2-2	CASSPRTSGGELFF	TGCGCCAGCAGCCCCCGAACCAGTGGCGGGGAGCTGTTTTTT
NA	TRBV5-6	NA	TRBJ2-6	CASSLEPSGANVLTF	TGTGCCAGCAGCTTGGAACCTTCTGGGGCCAACGTCCTGACTTTC
TRBD2	TRBV28	few	TRBJ2-1	CASSFLGGAGYNEQFF	TGTGCCAGCAGTTTTTTGGGAGGGGCCGGCTACAATGAGCAGTTCTTC
NA	TRBV5-4	NA	TRBJ2-5	CASSVRETQYF	TGTGCCAGCAGCGTAAGAGAGACCCAGTACTTC
TRBD2	TRBV4-2	few	TRBJ2-5	CASSLLGGGIQETQYF	TGTGCCAGCAGCCTTTTGGGCGGGGGGATCCAAGAGACCCAGTACTTC
TRBD1	TRBV4-2	few	TRBJ2-1	CASSQSDRTGHNEQFF	TGTGCCAGCAGCCAATCAGACCGGACAGGGCACAATGAGCAGTTCTTC
TRBD2	TRBV28	NA	TRBJ2-7	CASGLAVGSYEQYF	TGTGCCAGCGGGCTAGCGGTGGGCTCCTACGAGCAGTACTTC
NA	TRBV7-2	few	TRBJ1-2	CASSPGPGNGYTF	TGTGCCAGCAGCCCGGGCCCAGGGAATGGCTACACCTTC
NA	TRBV5-6	few	TRBJ2-1	CASSKRNYGYEQFF	TGTGCCAGCAGCAAGAGGAACTATGGGTATGAGCAGTTCTTC
NA	TRBV6-6	few	TRBJ2-7	CASSYFGYEQYF	TGTGCCAGCAGTTACTTCGGCTACGAGCAGTACTTC
TRBD2	TRBV29-1	once	TRBJ2-3	CSVEDSGLAGGEDTQYF	TGCAGCGTTGAAGATTCGGGGCTAGCGGGGGGAGAGGATACGCAGTATTTT
TRBD2	TRBV10-3	NA	TRBJ2-5	CAISSSLGLAGKETQYF	TGTGCCATCAGTTCTTCCCTGGGACTAGCGGGCAAAGAGACCCAGTACTTC
NA	TRBV18	few	TRBJ2-3	CASSPTSTSSTDTQYF	TGTGCCAGCTCTCCGACTTCTACCTCTAGCACAGATACGCAGTATTTT
NA	TRBV7-2	NA	TRBJ2-5	CASSPGGGAGETQYF	TGTGCCAGCAGCCCCGGTGGGGGGGCCGGAGAGACCCAGTACTTC
NA	TRBV15	few	TRBJ2-3	CATSRDPHTDTQYF	TGTGCCACCAGCAGAGATCCGCACACAGATACGCAGTATTTT
NA	TRBV6-6	NA	TRBJ1-1	CASSYERKNTEAFF	TGTGCCAGCAGTTACGAGCGAAAGAACACTGAAGCTTTCTTT
TRBD1	TRBV5-1	NA	TRBJ2-5	CASSPTGTEKETQYF	TGCGCCAGCAGCCCGACCGGGACAGAAAAAGAGACCCAGTACTTC
NA	TRBV10-3	few	TRBJ2-5	CAISDRQETQYF	TGTGCCATCAGTGACCGCCAAGAGACCCAGTACTTC
NA	TRBV21-1	few	TRBJ2-1	CASSTFDRGNEQFF	TGTGCCAGCAGCACTTTTGACAGGGGGAATGAGCAGTTCTTC
NA	TRBV25-1	few	TRBJ2-7	CASRPDIALGYEQYF	TGTGCCAGCAGACCTGACATCGCCCTTGGCTACGAGCAGTACTTC
NA	TRBV9	few	TRBJ2-5	CASSVVMGETQYF	TGTGCCAGCAGCGTAGTTATGGGAGAGACCCAGTACTTC
NA	TRBV4-3	few	TRBJ2-3	CASSQEKLGSDTQYF	TGCGCCAGCAGCCAAGAGAAATTAGGGTCGGATACGCAGTATTTT
NA	TRBV28	NA	TRBJ2-1	CASGDYSSYNEQFF	TGTGCCAGTGGGGATTACAGCTCCTACAATGAGCAGTTCTTC
NA	TRBV7-2	many	TRBJ2-4	CASSLARRGQEYF	TGTGCCAGCAGCTTAGCGCGGCGGGGCCAGGAGTACTTC
NA	TRBV7-2	few	TRBJ2-5	CASSSPSGGPGETQYF	TGTGCCAGCAGCTCTCCCTCCGGGGGCCCAGGAGAGACCCAGTACTTC
NA	TRBV11-2	NA	TRBJ2-3	CASSLGKLGLTDTQYF	TGTGCCAGCAGCTTAGGAAAACTAGGATTAACAGATACGCAGTATTTT
NA	TRBV5-1	few	TRBJ2-7	CASSLGTETYEQYF	TGCGCCAGCAGCTTGGGGACGGAGACCTACGAGCAGTACTTC
TRBD1	TRBV19	few	TRBJ1-4	CASSRQGGNEKLFF	TGTGCCAGTAGTCGACAGGGGGGTAATGAAAAACTGTTTTTT
NA	TRBV7-8	NA	TRBJ1-1	CASSSIRTVNTEAFF	TGTGCCAGCAGCTCAATTAGGACGGTGAACACTGAAGCTTTCTTT
NA	TRBV5-4	NA	TRBJ2-3	CASSDGASTDTQYF	TGTGCCAGCAGCGACGGTGCTAGCACAGATACGCAGTATTTT
TRBD1	TRBV18	NA	TRBJ1-2	CASSPTGGNYGYTF	TGTGCCAGCTCACCGACAGGGGGCAACTATGGCTACACCTTC
NA	TRBV27	few	TRBJ1-4	CASSSTSGLTNEKLFF	TGTGCCAGCAGTTCGACTTCAGGGCTGACTAATGAAAAACTGTTTTTT
NA	TRBV7-3	few	TRBJ2-1	CASSSDVSSYNEQFF	TGTGCCAGCAGCTCTGACGTCAGCTCCTACAATGAGCAGTTCTTC
NA	TRBV11-2	NA	TRBJ2-3	CASRAGADTQYF	TGTGCCAGCAGAGCAGGGGCAGATACGCAGTATTTT
NA	TRBV27	few	TRBJ1-6	CASSPESYNSPLHF	TGTGCCAGCAGTCCGGAGTCCTATAATTCACCCCTCCACTTT
TRBD1	TRBV13	few	TRBJ2-5	CASTKQGAETQYF	TGTGCCAGCACCAAACAGGGGGCAGAGACCCAGTACTTC
NA	TRBV4-2	few	TRBJ1-4	CASSQDPALGGEKLFF	TGTGCCAGCAGCCAAGATCCTGCCTTAGGGGGTGAAAAACTGTTTTTT
NA	TRBV7-9	NA	TRBJ1-2	CASSPLYAPNYGYTF	TGTGCCAGCAGCCCTCTTTATGCGCCTAACTATGGCTACACCTTC
NA	TRBV6-5	few	TRBJ2-2	CASRWQGNTGELFF	TGTGCCAGCCGATGGCAGGGAAACACCGGGGAGCTGTTTTTT
NA	TRBV29-1	NA	TRBJ1-1	CSVTRGDTEAFF	TGCAGCGTGACCCGAGGGGACACTGAAGCTTTCTTT